Below, 7 T cell receptor beta chains from the same sample are listed, as sequenced in a study of T cell responses to AZD1222 COVID-19 vaccine. The data were produced by immunoSEQ multiplex PCR, yet TCRdb's version contains in-frame clones alone and is incomplete. The data hold 80,000 to 100,000 clones, with approximately 91% observed a single time. Here the sequenced sample was peripheral blood, taken on day 0 of AZD1222 vaccination. All receptors derive from an adult in good health.

V gene TRBV30 combines with J gene TRBJ2-7; no reliable D call. V lost 0 bases, J lost 0 bases, and 6 bases lay in between. Germline V CDR1 and CDR2: GTSNPN, SVGIG (reference sequence). This CDR3 region has 13 residues. DNA for the CDR3: TGTGCCTGGAGTGTCGGCAGCTCCTACGAGCAGTACTTC. It translates to CAWSVGSSYEQYF.

The CDR3 sequence: CASSLARLSYNEQFF. CDR3 nucleotides: TGTGCCAGCAGCTTAGCGCGTCTATCCTACAATGAGCAGTTCTTC. The chain uses TRBV7-8 and TRBJ2-1; D unresolved. The V end lost 0 bases, the J end lost 1 base, and 7 bases lay between the germline ends. The CDR3 runs 15 residues. Germline-derived CDR1 and CDR2 are SGHVS and FQNEAQ.

The chain employs TRBV9 and TRBJ1-2; D remains ambiguous. This CDR3 region has 16 residues. The V end was cut by 0 bases, the J end by 5 bases, with 17 bases between. The germline V gene encodes CDR1 SGDLS and CDR2 YYNGEE. CDR3 sequence: CASSVATVGQTYGYTF. The CDR3 DNA reads as TGTGCCAGCAGCGTAGCTACGGTCGGGCAGACTTATGGCTACACCTTC.

This clone was counted once. This chain joins TRBV7-2 and TRBJ1-4, with unresolved D. CDR3 size: 15 residues. Germline-derived CDR1 and CDR2 are SGHTA and FQGNSA. V lost 5 bases, J lost 0 bases, and 10 bases lay in between. The CDR3 here is CASSKEVATNEKLFF. In DNA form, the CDR3 reads TGTGCCAGCAGCAAGGAAGTTGCAACTAATGAAAAACTGTTTTTT.

The chain uses TRBV12-3 or TRBV12-4 and TRBJ1-2, with D uncertain. CDR3 length: 12 residues. The V end was cut by 3 bases, the J end by 2 bases, with 4 bases between. The CDR3 bases are TGTGCCAGCAGTTTTTTCAACTATGGCTACACCTTC. Residues: CASSFFNYGYTF.

The rearrangement uses TRBV25-1 and TRBJ1-1; perhaps TRBD1 as D (6 bases). The germline V gene has CDR1 MGHDK and CDR2 SYGVNS. V was pared by 4 bases and J by 8 bases, with 14 bases between. CDR3 size: 13 residues. For the CDR3, the DNA is TGTGCCAGCAGTGCCTACTCCGGGACAGAAGCTTTCTTT. It translates to CASSAYSGTEAFF.

This chain connects TRBV21-1 to TRBJ2-7; whether TRBD1, the table's D call, matches the DNA was not checked. TRBV21-1 is a documented pseudogene. The CDR3 totals 14 residues. CDR3 protein: CASSIPDRHYEQYF. The CDR3 bases are TGTGCCAGCAGCATCCCGGACAGGCACTACGAGCAGTACTTC.